One sample yielded the 21 T cell receptor beta chains listed below, sequenced in a study of regulatory T cells in long-lasting Graves disease (dated by TCRdb to about 2021). The library was built by means of multiplex PCR. Reads for this sample came from an Illumina HiSeq 4000. iRepertoire HTBI primers and Arm-PCR amplification of CDR3 regions were used to construct TCR beta libraries. The public reads were quality trimmed at Q25 with fastp and then assembled into clones with MiXCR by TCRdb, keeping productive beta chains. Each CDR3 protein gets just one entry, which takes the most common genes and DNA from the rows behind it. The sample table lists a few hundred thousand distinct CDR3 sequences, 20% to 30% of them with a count of one. In total, the top ten clones hold about a quarter of the sample. In light of the paper, this sample's time point label describes: persistent/refractory GD, antithyroid drugs over 5 years with positive TRAb. For both TCR sequencing and RNA sequencing, RNA was extracted from PBMCs in TRIzol.

This specimen consisted of peripheral blood mononuclear cells (PBMCs), obtained when the disease was refractory, from a patient treated with antithyroid drugs. All receptors come from a female donor with Graves disease.

This chain joins TRBV5-6 and TRBJ1-3; the match to TRBD1 covers 7 bases. The V gene's germline CDR1 is SGHDT and CDR2 YYEEEE. There are 16 residues in the CDR3. The junction had 11 bases not matched to a gene; V was cut back by 4 bases and J by 4 bases. For the CDR3, the DNA is TGTGCCAGCAGCGCATCCGACAGGGTACTAGGAAACACCATATATTTT. This codes for CASSASDRVLGNTIYF.

This clonotype appeared many times. The chain is built from TRBV6-1 and TRBJ1-2, with a weak D call TRBD1 (5 bases). Per germline, CDR1 MNHNS and CDR2 SASEGT. V was pared by 7 bases and J by 4 bases, with 13 bases between. This CDR3 comprises 13 residues. CDR3 DNA sequence: TGTGCCAGCACTACAACAGGTGTCTATGGCTACACCTTC. Protein product: CASTTTGVYGYTF.

The table lists this clonotype with many counts. The rearrangement joins TRBV15 to TRBJ2-5; weak D call: TRBD1 (5 bases). Germline V gene lookup returns CDR1 LNHNV and CDR2 YYDKDF (reference sequence). The V gene lost 1 base and the J gene lost 2 bases, with 8 bases spanning the gap. CDR3 length equals 14 residues. The CDR3 sequence is CATSRGTLQETQYF. The CDR3 DNA is TGTGCCACCAGCAGAGGGACATTACAAGAGACCCAGTACTTC.

This rearrangement joins TRBV7-2 to TRBJ2-7, with 12 bases fitting TRBD2. Germline V lookup: CDR1 SGHTA, CDR2 FQGNSA. Trimming removed 5 bases from V and 3 bases from J; junction bases left unmatched: 8. The CDR3 spans 16 residues. The CDR3 protein is CASSLGLAGSFYEQYF. The CDR3 nucleotides read TGTGCCAGCAGCCTCGGACTAGCGGGATCTTTCTACGAGCAGTACTTC. The complete variable domain, with remaining parts taken from reference TRBV7-2 and TRBJ2-7, reads GAGVSQSPSNKVTEKGKDVELRCDPISGHTALYWYRQSLGQGLEFLIYFQGNSAPDKSGLPSDRFSAERTGGSVSTLTIQRTQQEDSAVYLCASSLGLAGSFYEQYFGPGTRLTVT.

On this clonotype: One end of the junction varies from germline; a read error may be responsible. The chain combines TRBV6-2 or TRBV6-3 with TRBJ2-3; D is undetermined. This CDR3 has 13 residues. The germline V gene has CDR1 MNHEY and CDR2 SVGEGT. Here the CDR3 DNA reads TGTGCCTGCAGTTACTCGATACGGGATACGCAGTATTTT. Amino acid sequence: CACSYSIRDTQYF.

This chain connects TRBV5-1 to TRBJ2-2; 9 nucleotides agree with TRBD2. CDR3 length: 15 amino acids. Per germline, CDR1 SGHRS and CDR2 YFSETQ. V was clipped by 0 bases and J by 10 bases; unmatched bases: 7. CDR3 region: CASSLEGASGTELFF. The CDR3 DNA reads as TGCGCCAGCAGCTTGGAAGGAGCTAGCGGGACGGAGCTGTTTTTT.

This clonotype came up a few times. CDR3 protein: CAISDSSSSTEAFF. As DNA, the CDR3 is TGTGCCATCAGCGACAGTTCTTCCTCCACTGAAGCTTTCTTT. The chain is built from TRBV10-3 and TRBJ1-1, with D perhaps matching TRBD1 (5 bases). The V gene's germline CDR1 is ENHRY and CDR2 SYGVKD. The CDR3 covers 14 residues. V shed 6 bases and J shed 4 bases, with 15 bases lying between them.

The chain is built from TRBV18 and TRBJ1-2; the D is unclear. There are 15 residues in the CDR3. The germline gives CDR1 KGHSH, CDR2 LQKENI. Trimming took off 2 bases at V and 0 bases at J, with 10 bases between the two ends. The CDR3 reads CASSPLSGANYGYTF. The CDR3 DNA is TGTGCCAGCTCACCATTGTCGGGAGCTAACTATGGCTACACCTTC.

For the CDR3, the DNA is TGTGCCAGCAGTTTAGGGAGCGGCTTCTGGAATGAGCAGTTCTTC. This codes for CASSLGSGFWNEQFF. This chain connects TRBV28 to TRBJ2-1, with D perhaps matching TRBD2 (5 bases). CDR1 is MDHEN and CDR2 is SYDVKM in the germline V gene. The CDR3 is 15 residues long. Trimming removed 2 bases at V and 7 bases at J, with 15 bases between.

The chain employs TRBV6-5 and TRBJ2-2; D is unresolved. This CDR3 contains 15 residues. Germline-derived CDR1 and CDR2 are MNHEY and SVGAGI. Trimming took off 2 bases at V and 7 bases at J, with 14 bases between the two ends. The CDR3 is CASSYGPRSIGELFF. CDR3 bases: TGTGCCAGCAGTTACGGCCCGCGTTCGATCGGGGAGCTGTTTTTT.

This clonotype was detected a few times. This chain uses TRBV13 with TRBJ2-7; D is uncertain. The V and J ends lost 3 bases and 1 base respectively, with 10 bases between them. Germline lookup yields CDR1 PRHDT and CDR2 FYEKMQ (reference sequence). CDR3 size: 14 residues. The CDR3 spells CASSFMSSSYEQYF. Here the CDR3 DNA reads TGTGCCAGCAGCTTTATGTCTTCGTCCTACGAGCAGTACTTC.

The table lists this clonotype with many counts. The chain uses TRBV2 and TRBJ1-3; D gene uncertain. Trimming shortened V by 1 base and J by 3 bases, and 16 bases separated the two germline ends. The CDR3 contains 17 residues. Per germline, CDR1 SNHLY and CDR2 FYNNEI. DNA of the CDR3: TGTGCCAGCAGTGAAGGGACCCGGGCTAGTTATGGAAACACCATATATTTT. Protein: CASSEGTRASYGNTIYF.

The chain carries TRBV5-1 and TRBJ2-1; no definite D call. Between the trimmed V and J ends, which lost 0 bases and 6 bases, there was a span of 13 bases. The CDR3 length is 15 residues. CDR1 is SGHRS, CDR2 YFSETQ, per germline. In nucleotides, the CDR3 is TGCGCCAGCAGCTTGGGCGAGGCCCCCCCCAATGAGCAGTTCTTC. Its protein product is CASSLGEAPPNEQFF.

This clonotype was counted ten times or more. V and J are TRBV29-1 and TRBJ1-4, with no clear D. Per germline, CDR1 SQVTM and CDR2 ANQGSEA. The V and J ends lost 7 bases and 1 base respectively, with 13 bases between them. CDR3 length: 14 amino acids. This chain's CDR3 is CSASTLGTNEKLFF. The CDR3 DNA follows: TGCAGCGCCTCGACCCTGGGAACTAATGAAAAACTGTTTTTT.

The sample holds many counts of this clonotype. The chain carries TRBV27 and TRBJ1-1, with no clear D. The germline V and J ends were trimmed by 5 bases and 0 bases, with 10 bases remaining between them. This CDR3 is built from 14 residues. Per the germline V gene, CDR1 is MNHEY and CDR2 is SMNVEV (reference sequence). In nucleotides, the CDR3 is TGTGCCAGCAGTCCAAGACACCTGAACACTGAAGCTTTCTTT. Amino acids: CASSPRHLNTEAFF.

This chain uses TRBV19 with TRBJ1-4, with D unresolved. V was cut by 4 bases and J by 4 bases, with 10 bases left in between. The CDR3 covers 14 residues. Germline CDR1 reads LNHDA; CDR2 reads SQIVND (reference sequence). The CDR3 protein is CASSNGQLNEKLFF. The CDR3 bases are TGTGCCAGTAGTAATGGCCAACTTAATGAAAAACTGTTTTTT.

This clonotype was seen repeatedly, ten times or more. The chain combines TRBV7-3 with TRBJ1-2; 7 nucleotides agree with TRBD1. With 5 bases clipped from V and 0 bases from J, the junction kept 6 bases outside the gene matches. CDR1 is SGHTA, CDR2 FQGTGA, per germline. The CDR3 totals 15 residues. CDR3 loop: CASSQTGTSNYGYTF. The CDR3 region has the DNA TGTGCCAGCAGCCAGACAGGGACCTCTAACTATGGCTACACCTTC.

This clonotype was seen many times. The V call is TRBV28, the J call TRBJ2-2; the D call may be TRBD1 or TRBD2 (5 bases each). V was trimmed by 7 bases and J by 2 bases, leaving 8 bases between them. The CDR3 runs to 13 residues. Germline CDR1 and CDR2: MDHEN and SYDVKM. The CDR3 here is CASMGVNTGELFF. The CDR3 nucleotides are TGTGCCAGCATGGGGGTAAACACCGGGGAGCTGTTTTTT. Filled out from reference TRBV28 and TRBJ2-2, the complete variable domain reads DVKVTQSSRYLVKRTGEKVFLECVQDMDHENMFWYRQDPGLGLRLIYFSYDVKMKEKGDIPEGYSVSREKKERFSLILESASTNQTSMYLCASMGVNTGELFFGEGSRLTVL.

This chain links TRBV27 with TRBJ1-1, with unresolved D. Germline assignment: CDR1 MNHEY and CDR2 SMNVEV (reference sequence). The CDR3 covers 12 residues. With 5 bases removed from V and 9 bases from J, the gap between germline ends came to 13 bases. DNA of the CDR3: TGTGCCAGCAGTACCGGGAGCAGAAAAGCTTTCTTT. The encoded protein is CASSTGSRKAFF.

The gene calls are TRBV28 and TRBJ2-7; 8 bases are shared with TRBD2. The CDR3 is made up of 16 amino acids. Per germline, CDR1 MDHEN and CDR2 SYDVKM. Losses at the gene ends were 6 bases for V and 1 base for J; bases not matched to a gene: 11. The CDR3: CASSPLRVAGSYEQYF. The CDR3 bases are TGTGCCAGCAGCCCCCTCCGAGTAGCGGGATCCTACGAGCAGTACTTC.

This clonotype appeared a few times. The gene calls are TRBV6-1 and TRBJ2-6; D unresolved. The CDR3 extends over 14 amino acids. V was clipped by 7 bases and J by 3 bases, with 10 bases between them. Germline V gene sequence: CDR1 MNHNS, CDR2 SASEGT. The CDR3 here is CASTPSGGANVLTF. In DNA, the CDR3 is TGTGCCAGCACCCCTTCGGGTGGGGCCAACGTCCTGACTTTC.